This T cell receptor beta chain was retrieved from a study of T cell repertoires in cytomegalovirus infection. About the research overall: Public TCR beta signatures indicated both CMV infection and matching HLA type.

This clonotype was seen at least ten times. Trimming pared 3 bases from V and 5 bases from J, leaving 13 bases between. The germline gives CDR1 SGHTA, CDR2 FQGNSA. The CDR3 consists of 15 residues. TCRdb fed the reads into MiXCR, producing one record per CDR3 protein. The sample shows approximately 70,000 distinct CDR3 sequences, 3% to 4% of them seen only once. The sample taken for sequencing was PBMCs. The receptor's source is a human donor in good health (CMV status not recorded). Some clones in this sample may be carry-over from other donors' samples. The V and J genes are TRBV7-2 and TRBJ1-4, with D perhaps matching TRBD1 (6 bases). The CDR3 coding sequence is TGTGCCAGCAGCTTCGGACAGACGGACAATGAAAAACTGTTTTTT. Protein product: CASSFGQTDNEKLFF.